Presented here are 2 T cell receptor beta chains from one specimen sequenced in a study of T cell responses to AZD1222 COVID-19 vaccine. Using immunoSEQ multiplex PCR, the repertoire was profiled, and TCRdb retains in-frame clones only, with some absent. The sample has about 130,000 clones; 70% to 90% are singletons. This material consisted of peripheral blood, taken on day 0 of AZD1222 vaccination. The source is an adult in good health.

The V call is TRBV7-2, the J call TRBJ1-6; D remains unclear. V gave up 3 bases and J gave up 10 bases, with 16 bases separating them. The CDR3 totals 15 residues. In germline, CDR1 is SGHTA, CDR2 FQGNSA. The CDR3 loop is CASSFYIPGGSPLHF. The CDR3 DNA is TGTGCCAGCAGCTTCTACATTCCAGGCGGGTCACCCCTCCACTTT.

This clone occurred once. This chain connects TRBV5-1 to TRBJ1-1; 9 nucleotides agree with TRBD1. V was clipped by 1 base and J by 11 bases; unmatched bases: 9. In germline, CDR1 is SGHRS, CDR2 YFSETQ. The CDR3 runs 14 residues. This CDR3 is CASSLQDRGGGAFF. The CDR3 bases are TGCGCCAGCAGCTTGCAGGACAGGGGAGGAGGGGCTTTCTTT. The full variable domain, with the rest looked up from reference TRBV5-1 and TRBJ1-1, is KAGVTQTPRYLIKTRGQQVTLSCSPISGHRSVSWYQQTPGQGLQFLFEYFSETQRNKGNFPGRFSGRQFSNSRSEMNVSTLELGDSALYLCASSLQDRGGGAFFGQGTRLTVV.